This T cell receptor beta chain was sequenced during a study of cytomegalovirus exposure and HLA in healthy donors. Whole-study results and caveats: Investigators reported 164 TCR beta chains as tied to cytomegalovirus.

Looked up from germline, CDR1 is GTSNPN and CDR2 is SVGIG (reference sequence). CDR3 length equals 10 residues. The germline V and J ends were trimmed by 3 bases and 4 bases, with 3 bases remaining between them. The data were produced by immunoSEQ multiplex PCR, yet TCRdb's version contains in-frame clones alone and is incomplete. The sample shows 120,000 or so clones, roughly 90% of them seen only once. A single count supports this clone. Its target is unknown. Sequenced: PBMCs. V usage is TRBV30 and J usage is TRBJ1-1; D not resolved. This receptor was obtained from a woman aged 18 to 35 in good health and CMV-seronegative. The CDR3 DNA reads TGTGCCTGGAGGGCCACTGAAGCTTTCTTT. Translation: CAWRATEAFF.